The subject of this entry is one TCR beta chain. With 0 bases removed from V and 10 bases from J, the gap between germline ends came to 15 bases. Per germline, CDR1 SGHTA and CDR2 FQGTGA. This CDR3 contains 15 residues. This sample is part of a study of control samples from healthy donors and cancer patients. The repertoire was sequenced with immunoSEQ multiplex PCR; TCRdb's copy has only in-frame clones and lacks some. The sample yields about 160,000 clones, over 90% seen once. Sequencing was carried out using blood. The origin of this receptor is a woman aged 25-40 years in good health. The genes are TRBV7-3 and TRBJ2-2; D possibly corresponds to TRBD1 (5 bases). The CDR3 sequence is CASSLTLLGEEELFF. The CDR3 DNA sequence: TGTGCCAGCAGCTTAACCCTCCTAGGGGAAGAGGAGCTGTTTTTT.